A selection of T cell receptor beta chains follows, all from one sample in a study of T-cell memory formation after mild COVID-19. TCRdb re-analysed the 5' RACE reads in MiXCR, keeping a single row per CDR3 protein. The sample includes about 250,000 distinct CDR3 sequences, over 15% of them seen just once. Specimen: PBMCs or a T cell subset sorted from them (not recorded which). The receptors originated from an adult woman who had mild COVID-19 (a few samples of this study predate the infection). Cell type and time point are not known. Each CDR3 is given with its conserved first and last residue. A D gene is named only where the DNA matches it firmly. The listing skips clone size in some rows; elsewhere it reads once, few, many or a size class.

TRBV11-2	TRBJ1-4	-	-	TGTGCCAGCAGCTTAGTGGGTGGATATGAAAAACTGTTTTTT	CASSLVGGYEKLFF
TRBV5-1	TRBJ2-2	-	-	TGCGCCAGCACTGGGTGGGGACCCCCCGCGGCCGGGGAGCTGTTTTTT	CASTGWGPPAAGELFF
TRBV18	TRBJ1-6	-	-	TGTGCCAGCTCACCTCGCGCAGAGGGAAATTCACCCCTCCACTTT	CASSPRAEGNSPLHF
TRBV3-1	TRBJ2-5	-	TRBD2	TGTGCCAGCAGCCAAATCGGGGGGCAAGAGACCCAGTACTTC	CASSQIGGQETQYF
TRBV15	TRBJ2-6	few	-	TGTGCCACCAGCAAAGATTACAGGGCGCCTACTGGGGCCAACGTCCTGACTTTC	CATSKDYRAPTGANVLTF
TRBV15	TRBJ2-3	few	TRBD2	TGTGCCACCAGCAGAAGGGATAGCGGGGTGTCAGATACGCAGTATTTT	CATSRRDSGVSDTQYF
TRBV9	TRBJ2-7	few	TRBD1	TGTGCCAGCAGCGGTCGGACAGGGATTTCCTACGAGCAGTACTTC	CASSGRTGISYEQYF
TRBV20-1	TRBJ1-1	few	-	TGCAGTGCTAGAGATCCGAGATACACTGAAGCTTTCTTT	CSARDPRYTEAFF
TRBV5-5	TRBJ2-2	few	TRBD2	TGTGCCAGCAGCCGGACTAGCGGGGGGGTGAACACCGGGGAGCTGTTTTTT	CASSRTSGGVNTGELFF
TRBV5-1	TRBJ2-5	few	TRBD2	TGCGCCAGCAGCTCCGGTGGGGGGGTGAGAGAGACCCAGTACTTC	CASSSGGGVRETQYF
TRBV20-1	TRBJ1-1	many	-	TGCAGTGCTATGGGACGTACGAACACTGAAGCTTTCTTT	CSAMGRTNTEAFF
TRBV18	TRBJ2-5	-	-	TGTGCCAGCTCACCACGCAGCTCTGGCGCCCAGACCCAGTACTTC	CASSPRSSGAQTQYF
TRBV9	TRBJ2-3	few	TRBD2	TGTGCCAGCAGCATATCTAGCGGACTCTCAGATACGCAGTATTTT	CASSISSGLSDTQYF
TRBV4-2	TRBJ1-2	few	TRBD1	TGTGCCAGCAGCCAGTCCAGGACAGGGGCCAATAACTATGGCTACACCTTC	CASSQSRTGANNYGYTF
TRBV7-8	TRBJ2-3	-	-	TGTGCCAGCACTCGAGGTATTAGAGATACGCAGTATTTT	CASTRGIRDTQYF
TRBV19	TRBJ2-2	-	-	TGTGCCAGTAGTATGAGAGGGGGGACCAACACCGGGGAGCTGTTTTTT	CASSMRGGTNTGELFF
TRBV30	TRBJ2-7	many	-	TGTGCCTGGAGTTACAGCTTCGAGCAGTACTTC	CAWSYSFEQYF